A single sample gave rise to the 10 T cell receptor beta chains below, sequenced in a study of human T cells and chemical hapten exposure. TCRdb re-derived calls from the RACE reads in MiXCR, one entry per CDR3 protein. The table records about 70,000 distinct CDR3 sequences, 9.5% to 13% of them present only once. Specified time point: pre-sensitization, week 0. Treatment denoted: therapeutic diphenylcyclopropenone sensitization with weekly scalp DPC. This specimen was whole blood, taken in connection with sensitization to the hapten diphenylcyclopropenone (DPC). These receptors came from a woman in her 50s with alopecia areata. Some clones in this sample may be carry-over from other donors' samples.

The chain recombines TRBV28 with TRBJ2-7; 9 bases match TRBD1. The CDR3 contains 14 residues. Trimming took 2 bases from V and 6 from J; bases not matched to a gene: 5. CDR1 and CDR2 (germline): MDHEN, SYDVKM. The CDR3 DNA is TGTGCCAGCAGTTTAAACAGGGGGCTGGGCGAGCAGTACTTC. Protein: CASSLNRGLGEQYF.

V gene TRBV18 combines with J gene TRBJ1-1; D unresolved. The V gene lost 0 bases and the J gene lost 3 bases, with 8 bases spanning the gap. This CDR3 comprises 14 residues. In germline, CDR1 is KGHSH, CDR2 LQKENI. CDR3 sequence: CASSPPSGDTEAFF. The DNA of the CDR3 is TGTGCCAGCTCACCACCGTCGGGTGACACTGAAGCTTTCTTT.

This clonotype was seen at least ten times. V gene TRBV6-1 combines with J gene TRBJ2-7; D call uncertain. Germline V gene sequence: CDR1 MNHNS, CDR2 SASEGT. The CDR3 covers 12 residues. V lost 3 bases and J lost 4, with 7 bases in between. In DNA form, the CDR3 reads TGTGCCAGCAGTGAGTGGGGTTACGAGCAGTACTTC. It encodes CASSEWGYEQYF.

Many counts were recorded for this clonotype. The rearrangement uses TRBV6-2 or TRBV6-3 and TRBJ1-5; 9 bases are shared with TRBD1. The CDR3 loop spans 16 amino acids. Trimming at V came to 5 bases and at J to 6 bases, leaving 11 bases not matched to a gene. Germline lookup yields CDR1 MNHEY and CDR2 SVGEGT. The CDR3 DNA reads as TGTGCCAGCAGTCGACCGGGACAGGGTATGAGTCAGCCCCAGCATTTT. Translation: CASSRPGQGMSQPQHF.

This chain joins TRBV5-1 and TRBJ2-7; D unresolved. CDR1 is SGHRS, CDR2 YFSETQ, per germline. This CDR3 region has 13 residues. Trimming stripped 1 base from V and 3 bases from J, with 8 bases between. CDR3 sequence reads: CASSLPRNYEQYF. The CDR3, as DNA: TGCGCCAGCAGCTTGCCTCGGAACTACGAGCAGTACTTC.

This clonotype was seen ten or more times. The rearrangement uses TRBV10-2 and TRBJ2-5, with TRBD2 matching 9 bases. Germline V lookup: CDR1 WSHSY, CDR2 SAAADI. With 3 bases clipped from V and 4 bases from J, the junction kept 6 bases outside the gene matches. The CDR3 is 15 amino acids. The chain's CDR3 is CASSDSGSRSETQYF. Written as DNA, the CDR3 is TGCGCCAGCAGTGATAGCGGGAGTAGATCAGAGACCCAGTACTTC.

The chain carries TRBV7-9 and TRBJ2-6; tentative D call: TRBD1 (5 bases). Germline assignment: CDR1 SEHNR and CDR2 FQNEAQ (reference sequence). The CDR3 covers 19 residues. Trimming removed 3 bases from V and 0 bases from J, with 18 bases in between. DNA of the CDR3: TGTGCCAGCAGCTTGTCAGGGTGGTCCTTTAGCTCTGGGGCCAACGTCCTGACTTTC. Its protein product is CASSLSGWSFSSGANVLTF.

In its sample, this clonotype was seen a few times. The chain links TRBV29-1 to TRBJ1-4, with D perhaps matching TRBD1 (6 bases). Germline-derived CDR1 and CDR2 are SQVTM and ANQGSEA. This CDR3 is built from 12 residues. Trimming shortened V by 7 bases and J by 2 bases, and 8 bases separated the two germline ends. The CDR3 loop reads CSADSTNEKLFF. DNA of the CDR3: TGCAGCGCGGACAGCACTAATGAAAAACTGTTTTTT.

This clonotype came up many times. The rearrangement joins TRBV4-2 to TRBJ2-7; D tentatively reads TRBD1 or TRBD2 (7 bases each). CDR1 is LGHNA and CDR2 is YNFKEQ in the germline V gene. V was shortened by 2 bases and J by 2 bases, with 16 bases between the two germline ends. CDR3 length: 16 amino acids. CDR3 protein: CASSQTPAGTAYEQYF. The CDR3 nucleotides are TGTGCCAGCAGCCAAACTCCAGCGGGGACAGCCTACGAGCAGTACTTC.

This clonotype was counted only a few times. V is TRBV7-8 and J is TRBJ1-1; TRBD1 might be the D (5 bases). V was trimmed by 0 bases and J by 8 bases, leaving 10 bases between them. Germline V gene data show CDR1 as SGHVS and CDR2 as FQNEAQ. CDR3 length: 13 amino acids. The CDR3 DNA is TGTGCCAGCAGCTTAGCGCAGGGATACGAAGCTTTCTTT. Translated: CASSLAQGYEAFF.